This TCR beta chain was profiled in a study of T cell responses to AZD1222 COVID-19 vaccine. Whole-study findings and limits: With two AZD1222 doses given, Spike-specific TCR breadth and depth both rose.

Profiled with immunoSEQ multiplex PCR; TCRdb holds only in-frame clones, not every one. The data contain under 70,000 clones, 79% of them singletons. This CDR3 is 13 amino acids long. V lost 2 bases and J lost 10, with 9 bases in between. Germline loops: CDR1 MNHNS, CDR2 SASEGT. To note about this clone: Its antigen is unidentified.

Sequences were derived from peripheral blood, sampled on day 0 of MenACWY control vaccination. This sequence originates from an adult in good health. This chain uses TRBV6-1 with TRBJ1-6, with D possibly TRBD1 on 5 matching bases. CDR3 region: CASSEQGRSPLHF. CDR3 nucleotide sequence: TGTGCCAGCAGTGAACAGGGACGGTCACCCCTCCACTTT.